This passage covers 16 T cell receptor beta chains from one sample sequenced in a study of shared clonotypes between healthy human individuals. TCRdb's table, derived via immunoSEQ multiplex PCR, lists solely in-frame clones and lacks some. The profile shows nearly 2 million clones, less than 95% of them singletons. It was CD45RO-negative cells, positively selected for CCR7, that made up naive CD8 cells, with terminally differentiated effector memory CD45RA+ cells excluded. What was sequenced was naive CD8+ T cells sorted from blood. All receptors derive from a man aged 18 to 35 in good health.

The chain uses TRBV5-6 and TRBJ2-7, with D uncertain. V was pared by 2 bases and J by 2 bases, with 17 bases between. CDR3 length equals 16 residues. Germline lookup yields CDR1 SGHDT and CDR2 YYEEEE. DNA for the CDR3: TGTGCCAGCAGCTTAGATTTGCCTGGAAGTACCTACGAGCAGTACTTC. Translating gives CASSLDLPGSTYEQYF.

CDR3 DNA: TGTGCCAGCAGTTTGACGGAAGACTACGAGCAGTACTTC. It is translated as CASSLTEDYEQYF. V gene TRBV27 combines with J gene TRBJ2-7; D call uncertain. CDR3 length: 13 residues. The germline V gene has CDR1 MNHEY and CDR2 SMNVEV (reference sequence). The ends were cut back, 3 bases at V and 3 bases at J, with 9 bases in the middle.

CDR3: CASSHRQVAKNTGELFF. CDR3 sequence (DNA): TGCGCCAGCAGCCACCGACAGGTAGCAAAGAACACCGGGGAGCTGTTTTTT. The V call is TRBV4-1, the J call TRBJ2-2; the D gene is possibly TRBD1 (6 bases). Germline CDR1 and CDR2: MGHRA and YSYEKL. The V and J ends lost 3 bases and 1 base respectively, with 15 bases between them. The CDR3 runs to 17 residues.

The chain employs TRBV14 and TRBJ2-7, with a tentative D call TRBD1 (6 bases). The CDR3 spans 13 residues. Looked up from germline, CDR1 is SGHDN and CDR2 is FVKESK. V lost 3 bases and J 2 bases, leaving 8 bases between the germline ends. The CDR3 DNA follows: TGTGCCAGCAGCCACGGACAGACCTACGAGCAGTACTTC. Translation: CASSHGQTYEQYF. The whole variable domain, remainder taken from reference TRBV14 and TRBJ2-7, is EAGVTQFPSHSVIEKGQTVTLRCDPISGHDNLYWYRRVMGKEIKFLLHFVKESKQDESGMPNNRFLAERTGGTYSTLKVQPAELEDSGVYFCASSHGQTYEQYFGPGTRLTVT.

The rearrangement joins TRBV30 to TRBJ2-7, with 7 nucleotides matching TRBD2. The CDR3 runs 15 residues. The V and J ends lost 2 bases and 7 bases, in that order; junction bases with no gene match: 14. CDR1 and CDR2 (germline): GTSNPN, SVGIG (reference sequence). CDR3 in DNA: TGTGCCTGGAGTCCAGCGAGGCAGCGGGAAAAGGAGCAGTACTTC. Encoded protein: CAWSPARQREKEQYF.

V gene TRBV28 combines with J gene TRBJ2-7; 9 bases match TRBD1. The CDR3 covers 14 residues. Germline CDR1 and CDR2: MDHEN and SYDVKM. Trimming took 2 bases from V and 4 from J; bases not matched to a gene: 3. CDR3 loop: CASSLTGGEYEQYF. DNA for the CDR3: TGTGCCAGCAGTTTAACAGGGGGCGAGTACGAGCAGTACTTC. Together with reference TRBV28 and TRBJ2-7, the CDR3 gives the full variable domain: DVKVTQSSRYLVKRTGEKVFLECVQDMDHENMFWYRQDPGLGLRLIYFSYDVKMKEKGDIPEGYSVSREKKERFSLILESASTNQTSMYLCASSLTGGEYEQYFGPGTRLTVT.

The rearrangement links TRBV5-6 to TRBJ2-7, with D hard to call. V was clipped by 0 bases and J by 7 bases, with 11 bases between them. The CDR3 runs 13 residues. Germline V gene lookup returns CDR1 SGHDT and CDR2 YYEEEE. CDR3 in amino acids: CASSLGSGGEQYF. The DNA of the CDR3 is TGTGCCAGCAGCTTGGGGTCGGGTGGTGAGCAGTACTTC.

V usage is TRBV9 and J usage is TRBJ2-3; 10 bases map to TRBD2. This CDR3 spans 17 amino acids. The germline V gene has CDR1 SGDLS and CDR2 YYNGEE. The J segment lost 6 bases and the V segment lost 0 bases, leaving 10 bases of the junction unmatched. The chain's CDR3 is CASSVDRAGGPGDTQYF. The CDR3 region has the DNA TGTGCCAGCAGCGTAGATCGAGCGGGAGGGCCCGGGGATACGCAGTATTTT.

V usage is TRBV27 and J usage is TRBJ1-2; D not certain. Germline V CDR1 and CDR2: MNHEY, SMNVEV (reference sequence). V lost 4 bases, J lost 4 bases, and 16 bases lay in between. The CDR3 has 15 amino acids. The CDR3 region has the DNA TGTGCCAGCAGTTCAACAGACTACTCTGTCTATGGCTACACCTTC. It encodes CASSSTDYSVYGYTF.

This chain connects TRBV2 to TRBJ2-2; TRBD2 agrees at 11 bases. Germline trimming cut 3 bases from V and 7 bases from J; bases unmatched to any gene: 7. The V gene's germline CDR1 is SNHLY and CDR2 FYNNEI. The CDR3 loop spans 16 amino acids. The CDR3 protein is CASSDYSGGAGGELFF. The CDR3 coding sequence is TGTGCCAGCAGTGACTATAGCGGGGGGGCTGGCGGGGAGCTGTTTTTT.

The chain has TRBV5-5 and TRBJ1-2; 7 positions match TRBD1. Trimming cost V 5 bases and J 4 bases; bases outside gene matches: 8. The length of the CDR3 is 14 residues. From germline, CDR1 is SGHKS and CDR2 YYEKEE (reference sequence). CDR3 in DNA: TGTGCCAGCAGAAACGGACAGGAAATCTATGGCTACACCTTC. This sequence encodes CASRNGQEIYGYTF.

The chain joins TRBV2 to TRBJ2-5; possibly TRBD1 or TRBD2 for D (5 bases each). Per the germline V gene, CDR1 is SNHLY and CDR2 is FYNNEI. This CDR3 has 13 amino acids. Deletions cut 7 bases from V and 2 bases from J, with 11 bases between. The CDR3 spells CASKGPVQETQYF. In nucleotides, the CDR3 is TGTGCCAGCAAGGGACCCGTTCAAGAGACCCAGTACTTC.

The rearrangement links TRBV5-1 to TRBJ1-2; the D gene is possibly TRBD1 (6 bases). Germline CDR1 is SGHRS and CDR2 is YFSETQ. Trimming cost V 4 bases and J 5 bases, with 21 bases left between them. The CDR3 is made up of 16 amino acids. CDR3 protein: CASSPTRGGGIYGYTF. The DNA for the CDR3 is TGCGCCAGCAGCCCCACTCGCGGAGGGGGTATTTATGGCTACACCTTC.

CDR3 amino acids: CAWAAGRGGIYEQYF. CDR3 nucleotide sequence: TGTGCCTGGGCGGCAGGGCGGGGGGGCATCTACGAGCAGTACTTC. The V and J genes are TRBV30 and TRBJ2-7, with 9 positions matching TRBD2. The CDR3 runs 15 residues. The V and J ends lost 5 bases and 3 bases, in that order; junction bases with no gene match: 11. Germline CDR1 GTSNPN, CDR2 SVGIG (reference sequence). Full variable domain (remainder filled in from reference TRBV30 and TRBJ2-7): SQTIHQWPATLVQPVGSPLSLECTVEGTSNPNLYWYRQAAGRGLQLLFYSVGIGQISSEVPQNLSASRPQDRQFILSSKKLLLSDSGFYLCAWAAGRGGIYEQYFGPGTRLTVT.

The rearrangement uses TRBV27 and TRBJ2-3; 11 bases match TRBD2. This CDR3 region has 18 residues. In germline, CDR1 is MNHEY, CDR2 SMNVEV (reference sequence). V was pared by 4 bases and J by 2 bases, with 11 bases of the junction left unmatched. The CDR3 protein is CASSSGLAEVGVTDTQYF. The DNA of the CDR3 is TGTGCCAGCAGTTCGGGACTAGCGGAGGTGGGAGTCACAGATACGCAGTATTTT.

This sequence joins TRBV5-8 and TRBJ2-5; D call uncertain. This CDR3 is built from 12 residues. Per germline, CDR1 SGHTS and CDR2 YDEGEE. Trimming cost V 0 bases and J 5 bases, with 5 bases left between them. CDR3 sequence reads: CASSLAMETQYF. The CDR3 nucleotides are TGTGCCAGCAGCTTGGCAATGGAGACCCAGTACTTC.